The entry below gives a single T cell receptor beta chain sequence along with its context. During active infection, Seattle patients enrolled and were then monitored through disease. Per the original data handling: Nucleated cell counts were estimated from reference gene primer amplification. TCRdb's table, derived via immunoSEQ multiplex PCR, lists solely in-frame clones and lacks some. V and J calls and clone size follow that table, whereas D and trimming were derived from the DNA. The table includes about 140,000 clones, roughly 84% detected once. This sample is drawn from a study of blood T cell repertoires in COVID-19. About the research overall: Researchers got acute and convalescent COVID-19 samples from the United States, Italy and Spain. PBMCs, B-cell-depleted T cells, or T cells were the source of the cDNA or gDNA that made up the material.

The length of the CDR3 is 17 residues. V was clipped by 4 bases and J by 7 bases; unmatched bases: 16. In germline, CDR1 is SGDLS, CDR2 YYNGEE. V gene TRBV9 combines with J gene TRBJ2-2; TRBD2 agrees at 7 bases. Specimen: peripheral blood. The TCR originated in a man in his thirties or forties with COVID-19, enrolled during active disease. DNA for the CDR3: TGTGCCAGCAGCCCGCGGACTAGTCCCCTTTATGGCGGGGAGCTGTTTTTT. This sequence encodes CASSPRTSPLYGGELFF.